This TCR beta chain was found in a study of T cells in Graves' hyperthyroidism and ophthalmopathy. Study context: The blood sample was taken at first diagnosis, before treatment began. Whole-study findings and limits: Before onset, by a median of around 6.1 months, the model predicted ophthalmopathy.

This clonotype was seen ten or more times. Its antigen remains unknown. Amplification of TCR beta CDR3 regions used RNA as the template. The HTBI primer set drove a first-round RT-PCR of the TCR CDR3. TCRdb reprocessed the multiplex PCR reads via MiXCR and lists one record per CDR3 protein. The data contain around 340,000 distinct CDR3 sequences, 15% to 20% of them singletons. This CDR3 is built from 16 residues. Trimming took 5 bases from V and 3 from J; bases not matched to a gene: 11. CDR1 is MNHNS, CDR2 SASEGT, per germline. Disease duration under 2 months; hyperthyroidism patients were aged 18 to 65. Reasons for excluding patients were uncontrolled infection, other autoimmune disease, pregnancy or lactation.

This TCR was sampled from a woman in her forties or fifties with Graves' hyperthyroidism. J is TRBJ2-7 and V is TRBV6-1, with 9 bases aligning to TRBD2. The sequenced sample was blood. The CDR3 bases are TGTGCCAGCAGTTTGACGACTAGCGGACAGAGCTACGAGCAGTACTTC. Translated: CASSLTTSGQSYEQYF.